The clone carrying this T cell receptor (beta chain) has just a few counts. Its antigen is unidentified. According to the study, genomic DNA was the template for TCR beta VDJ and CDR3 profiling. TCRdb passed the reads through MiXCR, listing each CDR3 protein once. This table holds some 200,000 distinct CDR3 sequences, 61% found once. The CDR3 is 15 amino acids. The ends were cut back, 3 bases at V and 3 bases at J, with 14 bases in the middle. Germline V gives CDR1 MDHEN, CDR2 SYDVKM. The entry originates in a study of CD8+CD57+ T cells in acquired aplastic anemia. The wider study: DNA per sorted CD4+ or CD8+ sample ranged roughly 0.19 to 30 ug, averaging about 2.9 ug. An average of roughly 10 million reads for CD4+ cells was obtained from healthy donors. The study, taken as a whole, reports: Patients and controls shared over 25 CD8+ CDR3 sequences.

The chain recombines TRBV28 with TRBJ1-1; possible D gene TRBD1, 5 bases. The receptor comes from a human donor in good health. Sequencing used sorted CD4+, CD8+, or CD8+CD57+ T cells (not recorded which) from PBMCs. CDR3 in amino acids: CASSFITAGDTEAFF. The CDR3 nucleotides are TGTGCCAGCAGTTTCATCACAGCGGGGGACACTGAAGCTTTCTTT.